What follows are 26 T cell receptor beta chains derived from one specimen sequenced in a study of T cell responses to AZD1222 COVID-19 vaccine (dated by TCRdb to the early 2020s). The library was made by the immunoSEQ multiplex PCR assay. The table was pulled from immuneACCESS by TCRdb, which kept in-frame rearrangements only. Such tables lose some clones; where checked, under half of the loss comes from unresolved V genes, and the rest has no known cause. The sample table lists 150,000 to 200,000 clones, roughly 91% of them with a count of one. Of the sample, roughly a quarter falls within the top ten clones. The time point label of this sample denotes: about 28 days (+/-7) after the second vaccine dose. The material was peripheral blood, obtained 28 days after the second AZD1222 dose. The origin of the receptors is an adult who received the AZD1222 COVID-19 vaccine.

Comment on this clone: This CDR3 is also generated by other DNA sequences in the sample. The chain joins TRBV28 to TRBJ2-7; 8 bases align to TRBD1. V shed 1 base and J 3 bases; nucleotides not matched to a gene: 8. Germline V lookup: CDR1 MDHEN, CDR2 SYDVKM. This CDR3 has 16 amino acids. The CDR3 is CASSLLPGTGGYEQYF. The DNA of the CDR3 is TGTGCCAGCAGTTTATTGCCCGGGACAGGAGGCTACGAGCAGTACTTC. Supplemented by reference TRBV28 and TRBJ2-7, the full variable domain reads DVKVTQSSRYLVKRTGEKVFLECVQDMDHENMFWYRQDPGLGLRLIYFSYDVKMKEKGDIPEGYSVSREKKERFSLILESASTNQTSMYLCASSLLPGTGGYEQYFGPGTRLTVT.

This clone occurred once. This rearrangement joins TRBV12-2 to TRBJ1-1; the DNA was not used to check the table's D call, TRBD1. TRBV12-2 is described as a pseudogene. CDR3 length: 18 amino acids. DNA of the CDR3: TGTGCAAGTCGCTTACCCGGGGGACAGTCCAGTGCGACCACTGAAGCTTTCTTT. This sequence encodes CASRLPGGQSSATTEAFF.

This sequence joins TRBV5-6 and TRBJ2-7; D ambiguous. The length of the CDR3 is 11 residues. Germline CDR1 is SGHDT and CDR2 is YYEEEE. Trimming took 4 bases from V and 3 from J, leaving 5 bases between them. CDR3 nucleotide sequence: TGTGCCAGCAGCCAAGACTACGAGCAGTACTTC. This translates into CASSQDYEQYF. The variable domain in full, completed from reference TRBV5-6 and TRBJ2-7, reads DAGVTQSPTHLIKTRGQQVTLRCSPKSGHDTVSWYQQALGQGPQFIFQYYEEEERQRGNFPDRFSGHQFPNYSSELNVNALLLGDSALYLCASSQDYEQYFGPGTRLTVT.

The chain is built from TRBV11-1 and TRBJ2-1; D uncertain. In germline, CDR1 is SGHAT, CDR2 FQDESV (reference sequence). Trimming stripped 3 bases from V and 0 bases from J, with 9 bases between. The CDR3 is 15 residues long. The CDR3 loop reads CASSLGSSSYNEQFF. The CDR3 bases are TGTGCCAGCAGCTTGGGCAGTAGCTCCTACAATGAGCAGTTCTTC.

This clone occurred a few times. This chain joins TRBV2 and TRBJ2-3, with D possibly matching TRBD1 (5 bases). With 4 bases removed from V and 5 bases from J, the gap between germline ends came to 13 bases. CDR1 is SNHLY and CDR2 is FYNNEI in the germline V gene. The CDR3 covers 14 residues. CDR3 DNA: TGTGCCAGCAGTGTAGGACACCTTGGAGATACGCAGTATTTT. Amino acid sequence: CASSVGHLGDTQYF.

The chain employs TRBV18 and TRBJ2-2; perhaps TRBD1 as D (6 bases). The CDR3 spans 14 residues. The germline V gene has CDR1 KGHSH and CDR2 LQKENI. Trimming left V 1 base short and J 3 bases short, with 6 bases between. The CDR3 DNA reads TGTGCCAGCTCACCACACAGGGACACCGGGGAGCTGTTTTTT. It codes for CASSPHRDTGELFF.

The chain employs TRBV27 and TRBJ2-1, with D perhaps matching TRBD1 (7 bases). V lost 7 bases and J 5 bases, leaving 12 bases between the germline ends. Germline lookup yields CDR1 MNHEY and CDR2 SMNVEV (reference sequence). The CDR3 runs 13 residues. In nucleotides, the CDR3 is TGTGCCAGCACGCCAGGGGGGAACAATGAGCAGTTCTTC. It encodes CASTPGGNNEQFF.

This chain links TRBV7-2 with TRBJ1-5; 7 positions match TRBD1. Germline-derived CDR1 and CDR2 are SGHTA and FQGNSA. The CDR3 runs 16 residues. V was clipped by 5 bases and J by 1 base; unmatched bases: 8. The CDR3 reads CASSPGGTVSNQPQHF. The CDR3 nucleotides are TGTGCCAGCAGCCCGGGGGGGACAGTCAGCAATCAGCCCCAGCATTTT.

The gene calls are TRBV19 and TRBJ1-5; D not certain. CDR3 length: 16 amino acids. Germline CDR1 LNHDA, CDR2 SQIVND (reference sequence). Trimming removed 1 base at V and 6 bases at J, with 16 bases between. The CDR3 here is CASSIGRGRPGQPQHF. The CDR3 region has the DNA TGTGCCAGTAGTATAGGGAGAGGGAGGCCTGGTCAGCCCCAGCATTTT.

V usage is TRBV28 and J usage is TRBJ1-4; 8 nucleotides agree with TRBD1. Germline lookup yields CDR1 MDHEN and CDR2 SYDVKM. This CDR3 has 14 residues. J lost 5 bases, V lost 8 bases, and 7 bases had no gene match. CDR3 nucleotide sequence: TGTGCCAGCGGAAGGACAGGGCGCAATGAAAAACTGTTTTTT. Amino acids: CASGRTGRNEKLFF. The variable domain in full, completed from reference TRBV28 and TRBJ1-4, reads DVKVTQSSRYLVKRTGEKVFLECVQDMDHENMFWYRQDPGLGLRLIYFSYDVKMKEKGDIPEGYSVSREKKERFSLILESASTNQTSMYLCASGRTGRNEKLFFGSGTQLSVL.

Here the CDR3 reads CAWDQGQGAYQPQHF. The CDR3 DNA follows: TGTGCCTGGGACCAGGGACAGGGGGCATATCAGCCCCAGCATTTT. The chain has TRBV30 and TRBJ1-5, with 12 bases lining up with TRBD1. The junction had 7 bases not matched to a gene; V was cut back by 5 bases and J by 5 bases. Germline lookup yields CDR1 GTSNPN and CDR2 SVGIG (reference sequence). This CDR3 comprises 15 residues.

V usage is TRBV10-3 and J usage is TRBJ2-7, with D maybe TRBD2 (6 bases). Trimming removed 6 bases from V and 3 bases from J, with 15 bases in between. The CDR3 is 14 residues long. In germline, CDR1 is ENHRY, CDR2 SYGVKD. The CDR3 DNA reads TGTGCCATCAGCTTAGACGGTAGCGGCTACGAGCAGTACTTC. It translates to CAISLDGSGYEQYF.

The chain is built from TRBV3-1 (or the pseudogene TRBV3-2) and TRBJ2-3, with TRBD1 matching 9 bases. The CDR3 sequence is 15 residues long. CDR1 is LGHDT, CDR2 YNNKEL, per germline (reference sequence). With V trimmed by 3 bases and J by 6 bases, 7 bases remained unmatched. CDR3 coding DNA: TGTGCCAGCAGCCACCGGGACAGGGCTGGGGATACGCAGTATTTT. Amino acids: CASSHRDRAGDTQYF.

This chain links TRBV2 with TRBJ2-5; D not certain. Between the trimmed V and J ends, which lost 2 bases and 4 bases, there was a span of 11 bases. Germline CDR1 and CDR2: SNHLY and FYNNEI. The CDR3 runs to 14 residues. This CDR3 is CASSEIGIGETQYF. The CDR3 coding sequence is TGTGCCAGCAGTGAAATAGGGATCGGAGAGACCCAGTACTTC.

V is TRBV6-5 and J is TRBJ2-3, with TRBD2 matching over 7 bases. This CDR3 is built from 15 residues. The ends lost 2 bases at V and 3 bases at J; junction bases unmatched: 5. CDR1 and CDR2 (germline): MNHEY, SVGAGI. DNA of the CDR3: TGTGCCAGCAGTTACGTAAGGGGAGGGACAGATACGCAGTATTTT. Protein sequence: CASSYVRGGTDTQYF.

The V gene is TRBV7-2, the J gene TRBJ1-5; D uncertain. The germline gives CDR1 SGHTA, CDR2 FQGNSA. This CDR3 comprises 16 residues. Trimming shortened V by 6 bases and J by 2 bases, and 17 bases separated the two germline ends. The CDR3 reads CASRHSRVGGNQPQHF. DNA of the CDR3: TGTGCCAGCAGGCATTCCCGGGTAGGAGGCAATCAGCCCCAGCATTTT.

The V and J genes are TRBV5-1 and TRBJ2-6; D remains unclear. The V end was cut by 2 bases, the J end by 0 bases, with 6 bases between. The CDR3 sequence is 15 residues long. The V gene's germline CDR1 is SGHRS and CDR2 YFSETQ. CDR3 region: CASSFPSSGANVLTF. The CDR3 DNA follows: TGCGCCAGCAGCTTCCCCTCCTCTGGGGCCAACGTCCTGACTTTC.

The chain recombines TRBV29-1 with TRBJ1-2; tentative D call: TRBD1 (5 bases). The CDR3 is made up of 13 amino acids. Germline V gene sequence: CDR1 SQVTM, CDR2 ANQGSEA. Deletions cut 4 bases from V and 3 bases from J, with 12 bases between. The CDR3 region is CSVVVLGDYGYTF. The CDR3 DNA sequence: TGCAGCGTTGTAGTACTGGGGGACTATGGCTACACCTTC.

This chain uses TRBV9 with TRBJ2-3; 10 bases fit TRBD1. V was clipped by 7 bases and J by 5 bases; unmatched bases: 7. The CDR3 contains 14 residues. CDR1 is SGDLS, CDR2 YYNGEE, per germline. The CDR3 sequence: CASCKGQGLDTQYF. CDR3 coding DNA: TGTGCCAGCTGTAAGGGACAGGGGCTAGATACGCAGTATTTT. The full variable domain, rest sourced from reference TRBV9 and TRBJ2-3, is DSGVTQTPKHLITATGQRVTLRCSPRSGDLSVYWYQQSLDQGLQFLIQYYNGEERAKGNILERFSAQQFPDLHSELNLSSLELGDSALYFCASCKGQGLDTQYFGPGTRLTVL.

The CDR3 sequence is CASHWTSSNEKLFF. The CDR3 DNA reads as TGTGCCAGCCACTGGACATCGTCTAATGAAAAACTGTTTTTT. The chain has TRBV18 and TRBJ1-4, with D possibly being TRBD1 (5 bases). The CDR3 totals 14 residues. CDR1 is KGHSH and CDR2 is LQKENI in the germline V gene. V was pared by 8 bases and J by 3 bases, with 13 bases between.

The genes are TRBV5-4 and TRBJ2-7, with 8 bases aligning to TRBD1. V dropped 4 bases and J dropped 4; count of bases not matched to a gene: 16. The CDR3 loop spans 17 amino acids. CDR1 is SGHNT and CDR2 is YYREEE in the germline V gene (reference sequence). The chain's CDR3 is CASSGTALTGVKYEQYF. The CDR3 nucleotides read TGTGCCAGCAGCGGTACGGCCCTGACAGGGGTTAAGTACGAGCAGTACTTC.

In DNA, the CDR3 is TGTGCCAGCAGTTTTCGGCCAGGGACCAACGAAAAACTGTTTTTT. It codes for CASSFRPGTNEKLFF. V is TRBV27 and J is TRBJ1-4, with a tentative D call TRBD1 (5 bases). CDR3 length equals 15 residues. Germline values: CDR1 MNHEY, CDR2 SMNVEV (reference sequence). V dropped 3 bases and J dropped 8 bases, with 16 bases sitting between them.

The chain employs TRBV19 and TRBJ2-5, with D tentatively TRBD1 (6 bases). The ends were cut back, 5 bases at V and 7 bases at J, with 20 bases in the middle. This CDR3 has 15 residues. Germline assignment: CDR1 LNHDA and CDR2 SQIVND (reference sequence). CDR3 in amino acids: CASSSRGRDIGTQYF. The CDR3 coding sequence is TGTGCCAGTAGTTCCCGAGGAAGGGACATTGGGACCCAGTACTTC.

Only one count was recorded for this clone. At one end, the junction sequence differs from germline, possibly due to a read error. This chain connects TRBV7-7 to TRBJ2-3, with D unresolved. The CDR3 is 13 residues long. The germline V gene encodes CDR1 SSHAT and CDR2 FNYEAQ (reference sequence). The DNA of the CDR3 is TGTGCTAGCAGCTTGGCAGAAGGAGATACGCAGTATTTT. Amino acid sequence: CASSLAEGDTQYF.

This chain joins TRBV7-2 and TRBJ2-4, with a tentative D call TRBD1 (6 bases). Trimming removed 5 bases from V and 0 bases from J, with 11 bases in between. Germline-derived CDR1 and CDR2 are SGHTA and FQGNSA. The CDR3 consists of 15 residues. The CDR3 loop is CASSPRGIAKNIQYF. The CDR3 nucleotides read TGTGCCAGCAGCCCCAGGGGCATAGCCAAAAACATTCAGTACTTC. The full variable domain, in which reference TRBV7-2 and TRBJ2-4 provide the parts outside the CDR3, is GAGVSQSPSNKVTEKGKDVELRCDPISGHTALYWYRQSLGQGLEFLIYFQGNSAPDKSGLPSDRFSAERTGGSVSTLTIQRTQQEDSAVYLCASSPRGIAKNIQYFGAGTRLSVL.

The V call is TRBV7-2, the J call TRBJ2-5; TRBD2 matches at 11 bases. The germline CDR1 and CDR2 sequences are SGHTA and FQGNSA. The CDR3 length is 16 residues. The junction had 7 bases not matched to a gene; V was cut back by 3 bases and J by 4 bases. CDR3 in amino acids: CASSFARTSGSETQYF. The CDR3, as DNA: TGTGCCAGCAGCTTTGCCCGGACTAGCGGGTCAGAGACCCAGTACTTC.